Shown below are 27 T cell receptor beta chains from a single sample sequenced in a study of T cell responses to AZD1222 COVID-19 vaccine. The repertoire was sequenced with immunoSEQ multiplex PCR; TCRdb's copy has only in-frame clones and lacks some. The sample records tens of thousands of clones, approximately 83% being singletons. Here the sequenced sample was peripheral blood, taken on day 0 of AZD1222 vaccination. These TCRs come from an adult in good health.

The chain employs TRBV6-2 or TRBV6-3 and TRBJ2-2; D is possibly TRBD1 (5 bases). The CDR3 runs to 14 residues. Germline V CDR1 and CDR2: MNHEY, SVGEGT. V was shortened by 5 bases and J by 4 bases, with 11 bases between the two germline ends. CDR3 coding DNA: TGTGCCAGCAGTACCTATCAGGGCACCGGGGAGCTGTTTTTT. Translating it yields CASSTYQGTGELFF.

This chain connects TRBV19 to TRBJ1-4, with a tentative D call TRBD1 (5 bases). With 2 bases removed from V and 4 bases from J, the gap between germline ends came to 11 bases. CDR1 is LNHDA and CDR2 is SQIVND in the germline V gene (reference sequence). This CDR3 comprises 15 residues. The CDR3 DNA reads as TGTGCCAGTAGTATAAGGAGGGGAGTTAATGAAAAACTGTTTTTT. Protein product: CASSIRRGVNEKLFF.

This clone has more than one count but fewer than ten. The V gene is TRBV12-2, the J gene TRBJ1-1; the table calls TRBD1, which could not be checked here. TRBV12-2 has pseudogene status. This CDR3 contains 10 residues. The CDR3 bases are TGTGCAAGTCCCCGCAGGGAAGCTTTCTTT. Its protein product is CASPRREAFF.

V gene TRBV19 combines with J gene TRBJ1-2; D is ambiguous. Trimming removed 6 bases at V and 2 bases at J, with 13 bases between. Germline CDR1 is LNHDA and CDR2 is SQIVND (reference sequence). The CDR3 covers 14 residues. CDR3 nucleotide sequence: TGTGCCAGTAGCCTATCTCAGGAAAACTATGGCTACACCTTC. Encoded protein: CASSLSQENYGYTF.

The V gene is TRBV2, the J gene TRBJ2-3, with 14 bases that match TRBD2. The germline V gene encodes CDR1 SNHLY and CDR2 FYNNEI. This CDR3 is 18 amino acids long. With 8 bases clipped from V and 0 bases from J, the junction kept 10 bases outside the gene matches. This chain's CDR3 is CASSHGLAGGASTDTQYF. In nucleotides, the CDR3 is TGTGCCAGCTCGCATGGACTAGCGGGGGGCGCTAGCACAGATACGCAGTATTTT.

The V gene is TRBV3-1 (or the pseudogene TRBV3-2), the J gene TRBJ2-5; D is undetermined. This CDR3 spans 13 amino acids. CDR1 and CDR2 from the germline V gene are LGHDT and YNNKEL (reference sequence). V was cut by 0 bases and J by 4 bases, with 6 bases left in between. The CDR3 DNA sequence: TGTGCCAGCAGCCAAGATGATCGAGAGACCCAGTACTTC. This encodes CASSQDDRETQYF.

V is TRBV29-1 and J is TRBJ2-1; 9 bases map to TRBD2. V lost 3 bases, J lost 1 base, and 4 bases stayed unmatched. The CDR3 consists of 15 residues. Germline V gene data show CDR1 as SQVTM and CDR2 as ANQGSEA. Written as DNA, the CDR3 is TGCAGCGTTGAGGCTAGCGGGGTTTCCTACAATGAGCAGTTCTTC. Translating it yields CSVEASGVSYNEQFF.

The chain employs TRBV5-1 and TRBJ2-5; D is perhaps TRBD2 (6 bases). Deletions cut 2 bases from V and 4 bases from J, with 12 bases between. The CDR3 runs to 14 residues. Germline V CDR1 and CDR2: SGHRS, YFSETQ. The CDR3 nucleotides are TGCGCCAGCAGCTTCTCCGGGGAGGTAGAGACCCAGTACTTC. It yields the protein CASSFSGEVETQYF.

The chain links TRBV2 to TRBJ1-6; D ambiguous. Trimming shortened V by 6 bases and J by 7 bases, and 19 bases separated the two germline ends. From germline, CDR1 is SNHLY and CDR2 FYNNEI. The CDR3 contains 16 residues. The CDR3 coding sequence is TGTGCCAGCAGCGATACCATCGGGGAAGGGAATTCACCCCTCCACTTT. Translating gives CASSDTIGEGNSPLHF.

This chain uses TRBV5-4 with TRBJ2-7, with D possibly TRBD2 on 5 matching bases. Germline values: CDR1 SGHNT, CDR2 YYREEE (reference sequence). Trimming removed 7 bases at V and 2 bases at J, with 13 bases between. This CDR3 has 13 residues. The CDR3 reads CASSPAGTYEQYF. CDR3 bases: TGTGCCAGCTCCCCGGCGGGCACCTACGAGCAGTACTTC.

J is TRBJ1-2 and V is TRBV28, with a tentative D call TRBD1 (5 bases). This CDR3 has 13 amino acids. Looked up from germline, CDR1 is MDHEN and CDR2 is SYDVKM. V lost 6 bases, J lost 1 base, and 9 bases lay in between. CDR3 nucleotide sequence: TGTGCCAGCAGCCTCCAGGGTAACTATGGCTACACCTTC. It yields the protein CASSLQGNYGYTF.

The gene calls are TRBV5-6 and TRBJ2-7; D is undetermined. Germline CDR1 SGHDT, CDR2 YYEEEE. This CDR3 has 13 residues. The ends were cut back, 1 base at V and 3 bases at J, with 8 bases in the middle. CDR3 bases: TGTGCCAGCAGCTTGAATCCGAACTACGAGCAGTACTTC. Translating it yields CASSLNPNYEQYF.

The chain combines TRBV3-1 (or the pseudogene TRBV3-2) with TRBJ1-4, with D unresolved. This CDR3 has 13 residues. Germline CDR1 LGHDT, CDR2 YNNKEL (reference sequence). V was clipped by 3 bases and J by 8 bases, with 10 bases between them. CDR3 nucleotide sequence: TGTGCCAGCAGCCATGTCCGGACGGAAAAACTGTTTTTT. Protein: CASSHVRTEKLFF.

This clone was observed a handful of times. The chain links TRBV2 to TRBJ2-2; D is perhaps TRBD1 (6 bases). The V and J ends lost 6 bases and 4 bases respectively, with 12 bases between them. The CDR3 covers 14 residues. Germline V gives CDR1 SNHLY, CDR2 FYNNEI. The DNA of the CDR3 is TGTGCCAGCAGACTTACAGGGACCACCGGGGAGCTGTTTTTT. It yields the protein CASRLTGTTGELFF.

The chain has TRBV29-1 and TRBJ1-5, with 8 bases lining up with TRBD1. This CDR3 comprises 13 residues. V dropped 4 bases and J dropped 7; count of bases not matched to a gene: 6. CDR1 and CDR2 (germline): SQVTM, ANQGSEA. As DNA, the CDR3 is TGCAGCGTTGTATTTGACAGGGGACAGCCCCAGCATTTT. It codes for CSVVFDRGQPQHF.

The chain employs TRBV7-9 and TRBJ1-1, with D unclear. Trimming took off 2 bases at V and 13 bases at J, with 11 bases between the two ends. The CDR3 runs to 11 residues. Germline V gene sequence: CDR1 SEHNR, CDR2 FQNEAQ (reference sequence). The CDR3 nucleotides read TGTGCCAGCAGCTTAAGGCAGGTTCTTTTCTTT. Encoded protein: CASSLRQVLFF.

The V call is TRBV11-3, the J call TRBJ1-1; D gene uncertain. Trimming cost V 5 bases and J 1 base, with 11 bases left between them. The V gene's germline CDR1 is SGHNT and CDR2 YENEEA. This CDR3 comprises 14 residues. CDR3 bases: TGTGCCAGCAGCCAAACAAGATCGAACACTGAAGCTTTCTTT. It yields the protein CASSQTRSNTEAFF.

The chain recombines TRBV21-1 with TRBJ1-3; no DNA check was done on the table's D call, TRBD1. TRBV21-1 is a known pseudogene. This CDR3 contains 10 residues. The CDR3 sequence is CASNRNTIYF. CDR3 sequence (DNA): TGTGCCAGCAACAGAAACACCATATATTTT.

The CDR3 reads CASSVTSVALFF. The CDR3 DNA follows: TGTGCCAGCAGTGTGACTAGCGTGGCGCTCTTCTTC. The genes are TRBV2 and TRBJ2-1; 8 bases map to TRBD2. V lost 4 bases, J lost 16 bases, and 9 bases stayed unmatched. Germline CDR1 and CDR2: SNHLY and FYNNEI. This CDR3 contains 12 residues.

The V call is TRBV10-3, the J call TRBJ2-1, with D possibly being TRBD1 or TRBD2 (5 bases each). This CDR3 is built from 16 residues. The V end was cut by 0 bases, the J end by 5 bases, with 14 bases between. Germline V gene data show CDR1 as ENHRY and CDR2 as SYGVKD. The CDR3 region is CAISESRWQGDNEQFF. CDR3 DNA sequence: TGTGCCATCAGTGAGTCGAGGTGGCAGGGAGACAATGAGCAGTTCTTC.

This chain uses TRBV7-9 with TRBJ1-4; tentative D call: TRBD1 (5 bases). Trimming stripped 2 bases from V and 4 bases from J, with 11 bases between. CDR3 length: 15 amino acids. Germline CDR1 and CDR2: SEHNR and FQNEAQ (reference sequence). In DNA, the CDR3 is TGTGCCAGCAGCTTAAAGGGGCTTGATAATGAAAAACTGTTTTTT. Translated, it gives CASSLKGLDNEKLFF.

Here the CDR3 reads CASSLVGSTEAFF. The CDR3, as DNA: TGTGCCAGCAGCCTAGTGGGGTCCACTGAAGCTTTCTTT. The chain is built from TRBV11-2 and TRBJ1-1; unclear D gene. V was shortened by 5 bases and J by 4 bases, with 11 bases between the two germline ends. CDR1 SGHAT and CDR2 FQNNGV come from the germline V gene. The CDR3 has 13 residues.

DNA for the CDR3: TGCGCCAGCAGCTTGGGTTCCCTGGGTGAGCAGTTCTTC. As protein: CASSLGSLGEQFF. The V gene is TRBV5-1, the J gene TRBJ2-1, with D unclear. The V end lost 0 bases, the J end lost 9 bases, and 10 bases lay between the germline ends. From germline, CDR1 is SGHRS and CDR2 YFSETQ. CDR3 length: 13 residues.

The genes are TRBV6-5 and TRBJ1-1; a possible D gene is TRBD1 (5 bases). Between the trimmed V and J ends, which lost 0 bases and 4 bases, there was a span of 15 bases. Germline V gives CDR1 MNHEY, CDR2 SVGAGI. CDR3 length equals 16 residues. The chain's CDR3 is CASSYSIGQDSTEAFF. DNA for the CDR3: TGTGCCAGCAGTTACTCGATCGGACAAGACTCCACTGAAGCTTTCTTT.

The chain uses TRBV5-4 and TRBJ2-3; 9 nucleotides match TRBD1. Germline-derived CDR1 and CDR2 are SGHNT and YYREEE (reference sequence). The V segment lost 6 bases and the J segment 3 bases; nucleotides outside the gene matches: 14. The length of the CDR3 is 17 residues. CDR3 bases: TGTGCCAGCATTAAGATCCCCGGGACAGGGAATACAGATACGCAGTATTTT. Amino acid sequence: CASIKIPGTGNTDTQYF.

With respect to this clone: Other DNA sequences in the same sample also yield this CDR3. The chain has TRBV3-1 (or the pseudogene TRBV3-2) and TRBJ2-5; unclear D gene. This CDR3 spans 13 amino acids. Looked up from germline, CDR1 is LGHDT and CDR2 is YNNKEL (reference sequence). Trimming pared 1 base from V and 5 bases from J, leaving 8 bases between. For the CDR3, the DNA is TGTGCCAGCAGCCAAGTTGGTGGGGAGACCCAGTACTTC. Its translation: CASSQVGGETQYF.

The chain couples TRBV7-2 to TRBJ2-2; D is unclear. This CDR3 comprises 16 residues. The germline CDR1 and CDR2 sequences are SGHTA and FQGNSA. V dropped 6 bases and J dropped 4 bases, with 18 bases sitting between them. The CDR3, as DNA: TGTGCCAGCAGGTCTATCCTCAGAGGCGCCACCGGGGAGCTGTTTTTT. This gives the protein CASRSILRGATGELFF.